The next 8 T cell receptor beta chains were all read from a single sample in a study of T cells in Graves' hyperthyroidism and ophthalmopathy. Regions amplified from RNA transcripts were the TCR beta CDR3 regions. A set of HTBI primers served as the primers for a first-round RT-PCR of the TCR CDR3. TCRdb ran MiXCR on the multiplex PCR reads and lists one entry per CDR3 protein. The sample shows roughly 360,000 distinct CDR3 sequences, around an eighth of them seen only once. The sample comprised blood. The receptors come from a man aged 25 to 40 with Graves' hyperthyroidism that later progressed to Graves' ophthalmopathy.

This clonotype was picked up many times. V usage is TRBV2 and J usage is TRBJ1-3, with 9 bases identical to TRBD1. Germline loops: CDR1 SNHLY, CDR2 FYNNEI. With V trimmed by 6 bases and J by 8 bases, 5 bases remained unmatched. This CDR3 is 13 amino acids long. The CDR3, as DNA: TGTGCCAGCAGGGGGACAGGGACGGACACCATATATTTT. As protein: CASRGTGTDTIYF. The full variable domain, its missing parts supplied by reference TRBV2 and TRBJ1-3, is EPEVTQTPSHQVTQMGQEVILRCVPISNHLYFYWYRQILGQKVEFLVSFYNNEISEKSEIFDDQFSVERPDGSNFTLKIRSTKLEDSAMYFCASRGTGTDTIYFGEGSWLTVV.

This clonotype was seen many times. The CDR3 nucleotides read TGTGCCAGCAGCCCTAGGGGGGGGCTTCCTGGAGGCTACACCTTC. Amino acids: CASSPRGGLPGGYTF. The chain links TRBV7-9 to TRBJ1-2; tentatively, D is TRBD1 (6 bases). V gave up 5 bases and J gave up 8 bases, with 21 bases separating them. This CDR3 has 15 residues. Germline lookup yields CDR1 SEHNR and CDR2 FQNEAQ (reference sequence).

CDR3 loop: CASSGIGYGYTF. CDR3 in DNA: TGTGCCAGCAGCGGCATTGGCTATGGCTACACCTTC. This rearrangement joins TRBV12-3 or TRBV12-4 to TRBJ1-2; D ambiguous. The CDR3 loop spans 12 amino acids. V dropped 6 bases and J dropped 4 bases, with 9 bases sitting between them.

DNA of the CDR3: TGTGCCAGCAGCCTGACAGGGGGTTATGAAAAACTGTTTTTT. This sequence encodes CASSLTGGYEKLFF. The rearrangement uses TRBV3-1 and TRBJ1-4; TRBD1 agrees at 9 bases. Per germline, CDR1 LGHDT and CDR2 YNNKEL (reference sequence). The length of the CDR3 is 14 residues. V trimming: 4 bases; J trimming: 6 bases; junction bases outside the gene matches: 3. The complete variable domain, with remaining parts taken from reference TRBV3-1 and TRBJ1-4, reads DTAVSQTPKYLVTQMGNDKSIKCEQNLGHDTMYWYKQDSKKFLKIMFSYNNKELIINETVPNRFSPKSPDKAHLNLHINSLELGDSAVYFCASSLTGGYEKLFFGSGTQLSVL.

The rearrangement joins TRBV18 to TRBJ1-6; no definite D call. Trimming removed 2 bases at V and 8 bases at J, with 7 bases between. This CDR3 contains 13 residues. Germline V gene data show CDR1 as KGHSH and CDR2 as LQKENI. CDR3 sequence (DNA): TGTGCCAGCTCACCATTGGGTGATTCACCCCTCCACTTT. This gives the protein CASSPLGDSPLHF.

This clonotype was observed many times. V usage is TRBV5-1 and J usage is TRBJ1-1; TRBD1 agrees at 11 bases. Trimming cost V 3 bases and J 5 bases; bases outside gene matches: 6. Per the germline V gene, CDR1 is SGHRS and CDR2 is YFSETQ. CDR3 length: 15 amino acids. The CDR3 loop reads CASSWTDRGRTEAFF. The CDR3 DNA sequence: TGCGCCAGCAGCTGGACGGACAGGGGGCGTACTGAAGCTTTCTTT.

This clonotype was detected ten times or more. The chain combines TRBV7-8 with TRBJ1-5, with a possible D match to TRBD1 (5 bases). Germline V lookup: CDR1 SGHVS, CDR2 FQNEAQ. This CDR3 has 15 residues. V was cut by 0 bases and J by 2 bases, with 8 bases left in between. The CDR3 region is CASSLAGVGNQPQHF. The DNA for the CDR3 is TGTGCCAGCAGCTTAGCAGGGGTCGGCAATCAGCCCCAGCATTTT.

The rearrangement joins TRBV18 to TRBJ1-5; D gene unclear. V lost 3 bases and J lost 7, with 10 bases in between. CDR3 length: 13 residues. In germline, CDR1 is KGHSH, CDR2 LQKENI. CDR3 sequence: CASSPGNQQPQHF. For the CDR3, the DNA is TGTGCCAGCTCACCTGGGAATCAACAGCCCCAGCATTTT.